The next 26 T cell receptor delta chains were all read from a single sample in a study of γδ T cells in repeated Plasmodium falciparum infection. TCRdb re-identified clones in the multiplex PCR reads via CATT. Seen here are roughly 48,000 delta-chain clones, around 1.6% observed once, and the top ten hold roughly 8.6%. Vgamma9/Vdelta2+ and Vdelta2-negative gammadelta T cells were flow-sorted from PBMC for bulk sequencing. The sample comprised gamma-delta T cells from blood. These receptors originate from a pool of human donors (malaria-infected and uninfected, not separated).

In this sample, this clone turned up a few times. Since a far larger clone is one base different, this is likely a read error. Other nucleotide sequences in the sample specify the same CDR3. The V and J genes are TRDV1 and TRDJ1; 8 nucleotides match TRDD3. The germline V gene encodes CDR1 TSWWSYY and CDR2 QGS. The CDR3 contains 21 residues. CDR3 nucleotides: TGTGCTCTTGGGGAACACCGCATGCGACTGGGGGCTCTCCTTCTCTTGGATAAACTTATCTTT. Amino acids: CALGEHRMRLGALLLLDKLIF.

This clone was seen more than once but under ten times. TCRdb has a much larger clone's protein, which differs at residue 12 from the translation of this DNA, likely because of a read error; what is shown is the protein translated from the DNA. The gene calls are TRDV1 and TRDJ1; 8 nucleotides align to TRDD3. Assignment of the J gene here rests on matching the DNA to germline, because TCRdb gives none. CDR3 length equals 19 residues. Trimming removed 0 bases from V and 5 bases from J; junction bases left unmatched: 17. From germline, CDR1 is TSWWSYY and CDR2 QGS. The CDR3 DNA is TGTGCTCTTGGGGAACTCGCCTGGGCTCTGGGGGAACCTCGGGATAAACTCATCTTT. It specifies CALGELAWALGEPRDKLIF.

This clone counts as medium-sized. Additional DNA sequences in this sample encode the identical CDR3. The chain has TRDV1 and TRDJ1; 7 bases map to TRDD3. The CDR3 has 21 residues. Germline lookup yields CDR1 TSWWSYY and CDR2 QGS. V lost 2 bases to trimming and J lost 4 bases; unmatched junction nucleotides: 25. The CDR3 nucleotides are TGTGCTCTTGGGGAATACCGTCCGAACTATGGGGGACACGAGGGGTTCGATAAACTCATCTTT. Its protein is CALGEYRPNYGGHEGFDKLIF.

With regard to this clone: A far larger clone is one nucleotide away, so this likely arose from a read error. Different DNA sequences within this sample yield the same CDR3. The V call is TRDV1, the J call TRDJ1; the match to TRDD3 covers 9 bases. This CDR3 has 21 residues. Germline V gene data show CDR1 as TSWWSYY and CDR2 as QGS. V trimming: 1 base; J trimming: 0 bases; junction bases outside the gene matches: 18. CDR3 sequence: CALGEPGLGRLGDLYTDKLIF. CDR3 sequence (DNA): TGTGCTCTTGGGGAACCCGGCCTAGGTAGACTGGGGGACCTGTACACCGATAAACTCATCTTT.

This clone was recorded many times. TCRdb's protein, taken from a much larger clone, differs from this DNA's translation at residue 8, likely owing to a read error; the protein displayed comes from the DNA. V and J are TRDV2 and TRDJ1; weak D call: TRDD3 (5 bases). The J gene, absent from TCRdb, was called here by matching the DNA to germline. Germline loops: CDR1 GEAIGNYY, CDR2 EKD. The CDR3 spans 18 residues. The V and J ends lost 1 base and 0 bases respectively, with 20 bases between them. The CDR3 DNA sequence: TGTGCCTGTGACACATCTACGGCCTGGGCCCCGTACACCGATAAACTCATCTTT. It codes for CACDTSTAWAPYTDKLIF.

As for this clone: Translating this DNA gives a protein that differs at residue 16 from the TCRdb one, which belongs to a much larger clone; a read error is likely, and the protein shown is this translation. The V gene was identified as TRDV1, while no J gene was called. This CDR3 has 19 amino acids. The germline gives CDR1 TSWWSYY, CDR2 QGS. The CDR3 nucleotides read TGTGCTCTTGGGGTTTTACGGCAGGGGGCCCGGAGCTTCACCGATGAGCTCATCTTT. Its translation: CALGVLRQGARSFTDELIF.

This clone was seen ten or more times. A far larger clone is one base from this, pointing to a likely read error. This sample also contains other DNA sequences that code for the same CDR3. The CDR3 coding sequence is TGTGCCTTGCCGGCGGGGACCAAGGGGACAGATAAACTCATCTTT. Encoded protein: CALPAGTKGTDKLIF. This rearrangement joins TRDV3 to TRDJ1, with TRDD3 as a possible D gene (5 bases). V was trimmed by 3 bases and J by 5 bases, leaving 22 bases between them. The CDR3 loop spans 15 amino acids. Germline CDR1 TVYSNPD, CDR2 GDNSRS (reference sequence).

On this clone: TCRdb's protein for this DNA is that of a much larger clone and differs from the translation at residue 13, likely a read error; the protein shown is the DNA translation. The CDR3 here is CALGEVLGRGIYRDKLIF. CDR3 DNA sequence: TGTGCTCTTGGGGAAGTCCTTGGCCGGGGGATATATCGCGATAAACTCATCTTT. The V call is TRDV1, the J call TRDJ1, with 8 nucleotides matching TRDD3. The trim removed 2 bases at V and 4 bases at J, leaving 15 bases unmatched. The V gene's germline CDR1 is TSWWSYY and CDR2 QGS. The CDR3 loop spans 18 amino acids.

This clone has only a few counts. A far more abundant clone sits one base away, making this likely a read error. This same CDR3 is encoded by further DNA sequences in the sample. The CDR3 DNA reads TGTGCTCTTGCTGGTCCTCCGGTCCCTTTGCCCACCGATAAGCTCATCTTT. Amino acids: CALAGPPVPLPTDKLIF. The V gene call is TRDV1, and the J gene call is absent; TRDD3 is the table's D call, not checked against the DNA. Germline V gene sequence: CDR1 TSWWSYY, CDR2 QGS. The CDR3 is 17 residues long.

On this clone: The TCRdb protein, from a much larger clone, departs from this DNA's translation at residue 6, likely by read error; the protein shown derives from the DNA. This chain joins TRDV2 and TRDJ1; 8 bases match TRDD3. The J gene is not listed in TCRdb, so it was assigned here from a DNA match to germline. CDR3 length: 23 residues. Per the germline V gene, CDR1 is GEAIGNYY and CDR2 is EKD. J gave up 2 bases and V 3 bases, and 31 bases lay outside the gene matches. The CDR3 bases are TGTGCCTGTGACTCTAAGGGGGATAAAAGAGAGGTTTTGGGATCTAGTCGTACCGATAAACTCATCTTT. This codes for CACDSKGDKREVLGSSRTDKLIF.

A word on this clone: The TCRdb protein comes from a much larger clone and disagrees with this DNA's translation at residue 11, likely due to a read error; the protein given here is derived from the DNA. V usage is TRDV2 and J usage is TRDJ1; tentative D call: TRDD3 (6 bases). CDR3 length: 14 amino acids. From germline, CDR1 is GEAIGNYY and CDR2 EKD. With 1 base removed from V and 9 bases from J, the gap between germline ends came to 17 bases. CDR3 sequence reads: CACDTVGVPSELIF. Written as DNA, the CDR3 is TGTGCCTGTGACACGGTGGGGGTTCCTTCAGAACTCATCTTT.

There are many counts of this clone. This likely traces to a read error, being one base from a far larger clone. The same CDR3 also results from other DNA sequences found in this sample. V is TRDV1 and J is TRDJ1; a weak D match, TRDD3 (6 bases). No J gene is reported in TCRdb; it was inferred here by comparing the DNA with germline. The ends were cut back, 3 bases at V and 3 bases at J, with 23 bases in the middle. CDR3 size: 18 residues. The germline CDR1 and CDR2 sequences are TSWWSYY and QGS. The CDR3 here is CALGETSPSLGPPDKLIF. Written as DNA, the CDR3 is TGTGCTCTTGGGGAGACGAGCCCTTCGCTGGGGCCCCCCGATAAACTCATCTTT.

This clone was observed a few times. The protein given by TCRdb reflects a much larger clone and differs at residue 21 from this DNA's translation, likely from a read error; the protein shown is the DNA's translation. CDR3 sequence: CALGELGFFLPRSRGRYTDKPIF. The CDR3 region has the DNA TGTGCTCTTGGGGAACTAGGATTCTTCCTGCCCAGGTCTCGGGGACGATACACCGATAAACCCATCTTT. The J gene has no call, while the V gene is TRDV1; the table gives TRDD3 as D, unverified against the DNA. The germline V gene has CDR1 TSWWSYY and CDR2 QGS. The CDR3 is 23 amino acids.

In regard to this clone: The TCRdb protein, from a much larger clone, departs from this DNA's translation at residue 6, likely by read error; the protein shown derives from the DNA. The genes are TRDV1 and TRDJ1, with 13 bases matching TRDD3. In the absence of a J gene in TCRdb, the DNA was matched to germline to assign it here. This CDR3 is 19 amino acids long. V shed 6 bases, J shed 2 bases, and the junction held 15 bases outside the gene matches. The germline CDR1 and CDR2 sequences are TSWWSYY and QGS. The CDR3 region is CALGGPTDWGIRVTDKLIF. CDR3 sequence (DNA): TGTGCTCTTGGAGGCCCGACTGACTGGGGGATACGCGTAACCGATAAACTCATCTTT.

This clone has just a few counts. A read error likely explains why the TCRdb protein, taken from a much larger clone, differs from this DNA's translation at residue 13; the protein shown is translated from the DNA. The chain carries TRDV3 and TRDJ3; 9 bases are a match to TRDD2. TCRdb records no J gene; here it was assigned by comparing the DNA to germline. The CDR3 contains 20 residues. Germline V gene lookup returns CDR1 TVYSNPD and CDR2 GDNSRS (reference sequence). CDR3 residues: CASWPSYVSGRSRDTRQMFF. The CDR3 DNA sequence: TGTGCCTCCTGGCCTTCCTACGTATCTGGACGCTCCCGGGACACCCGACAGATGTTTTTC.

In its sample, this clone was seen a few times. This DNA's translation and the protein TCRdb lists, from a much larger clone, do not match at residue 13, likely due to a read error; the protein shown is translated from the DNA. This CDR3 is CALGELESSRSFTTDKLIF. The DNA of the CDR3 is TGTGCTCTTGGGGAACTAGAGTCGTCCCGGTCCTTTACTACCGATAAACTCATCTTT. This chain connects TRDV1 to TRDJ1, with D unresolved. As TCRdb names no J gene, one was assigned here on the basis of a DNA match to germline. CDR3 size: 19 residues. Germline V lookup: CDR1 TSWWSYY, CDR2 QGS. Trimming removed 0 bases from V and 2 bases from J, with 22 bases in between.

This clone was recorded at least ten times. J is TRDJ1 and V is TRDV1; D is perhaps TRDD2 (5 bases). This CDR3 comprises 14 residues. CDR1 is TSWWSYY, CDR2 QGS, per germline. V was shortened by 4 bases and J by 1 base, with 10 bases between the two germline ends. CDR3 protein: CALGALLITDKLIF. The CDR3 coding sequence is TGTGCTCTTGGGGCCCTACTTATCACCGATAAACTCATCTTT.

In its sample, this clone ranks as medium-sized. The same CDR3 can be traced to other DNA sequences in this sample. This chain uses TRDV1 with TRDJ1; tentative D call: TRDD3 (5 bases). CDR3 size: 16 residues. Germline assignment: CDR1 TSWWSYY and CDR2 QGS. V gave up 8 bases and J gave up 2 bases, with 21 bases separating them. The CDR3 is CALIPPQYWRTDKLIF. DNA of the CDR3: TGTGCTCTTATACCTCCCCAGTACTGGAGGACCGATAAACTCATCTTT.

By sample share, this clone is medium-sized (0.01 to 0.1%). This chain's CDR3 is CALGEHTSLWGIHADKLIF. CDR3 nucleotides: TGTGCTCTTGGGGAACACACTTCCCTCTGGGGGATACACGCCGATAAACTCATCTTT. The chain uses TRDV1 and TRDJ1, with 11 positions matching TRDD3. The V segment lost 1 base and the J segment 3 bases; nucleotides outside the gene matches: 13. Germline loops: CDR1 TSWWSYY, CDR2 QGS. CDR3 length: 19 amino acids.

This clone was observed a handful of times. The protein given by TCRdb reflects a much larger clone and differs at residue 3 from this DNA's translation, likely from a read error; the protein shown is the DNA's translation. The chain employs TRDV1 and TRDJ1; D gene unclear. V was trimmed by 10 bases and J by 0 bases, leaving 21 bases between them. CDR1 and CDR2 from the germline V gene are TSWWSYY and QGS. CDR3 length: 16 residues. The CDR3 bases are TGTGCTCCTGGTCCGGAGGCGGGCTCGTACACCGATAAACTCATCTTT. It encodes CAPGPEAGSYTDKLIF.

A few counts support this clone. TCRdb assigns this DNA the protein of a much larger clone, which departs from its translation at residue 10; this likely reflects a read error, and the protein shown comes from translating the DNA. The chain recombines TRDV2 with TRDJ3, with 10 bases aligning to TRDD3. The J gene is not listed in TCRdb, so it was assigned here from a DNA match to germline. The germline CDR1 and CDR2 sequences are GEAIGNYY and EKD. Trimming removed 4 bases from V and 0 bases from J; junction bases left unmatched: 14. The CDR3 length is 21 residues. The CDR3 loop is CACESVLGDARSSWDTRQMFF. Written as DNA, the CDR3 is TGTGCCTGTGAGTCCGTACTGGGGGATGCGCGTAGCTCCTGGGACACCCGACAGATGTTTTTC.

Worth noting for this clone: A read error is the likely source, as a far larger clone sits one nucleotide away. Other DNA sequences of this sample code for an identical CDR3. The chain recombines TRDV2 with TRDJ1; 10 positions agree with TRDD3. Germline-derived CDR1 and CDR2 are GEAIGNYY and EKD. The CDR3 is made up of 17 amino acids. This chain's CDR3 is CAITPSYWGIYTDKLIF. In DNA form, the CDR3 reads TGCGCCATAACCCCTTCGTACTGGGGGATCTACACCGATAAACTCATCTTT.

This clone was observed many times. A junction end diverges from the germline sequence, so it may reflect a read error. The rearrangement joins TRDV1 to TRDJ1; 8 positions match TRDD3. No J segment appears in TCRdb, so it was assigned here by matching the sequence to germline. The CDR3 extends over 23 amino acids. CDR1 TSWWSYY and CDR2 QGS come from the germline V gene. In DNA form, the CDR3 reads TGTGCTCTTGGGGAACCCGACAGACCTCGTGTACTGGGGGGTATAAGATACACCTATAAACTCATCTTT. This translates into CALGEPDRPRVLGGIRYTYKLIF.

This clone was recorded many times. The protein given by TCRdb reflects a much larger clone and differs at residue 14 from this DNA's translation, likely from a read error; the protein shown is the DNA's translation. V and J are TRDV2 and TRDJ1; the match to TRDD3 covers 11 bases. Germline V gene data show CDR1 as GEAIGNYY and CDR2 as EKD. J was trimmed by 3 bases and V by 0 bases; bases with no gene match: 14. CDR3 length equals 19 residues. CDR3 residues: CACDTVNGGYATYADKLIF. CDR3 in DNA: TGTGCCTGTGACACCGTGAATGGGGGATACGCGACGTACGCCGATAAACTCATCTTT.

In this sample, this clone turned up a few times. The protein given by TCRdb reflects a much larger clone and differs at residue 11 from this DNA's translation, likely from a read error; the protein shown is the DNA's translation. The chain joins TRDV1 to TRDJ1; possible D gene TRDD3, 6 bases. As TCRdb names no J gene, one was assigned here on the basis of a DNA match to germline. V was pared by 2 bases and J by 0 bases, with 28 bases between. CDR1 and CDR2 (germline): TSWWSYY, QGS. There are 21 residues in the CDR3. CDR3 in DNA: TGTGCTCTTGGGGAATTCCCTCATATCTGGGAGATACGGGAATACACCGATAAACTCATCTTT. Translation gives CALGEFPHIWEIREYTDKLIF.

This clone has more than one count but fewer than ten. One base away lies a much larger clone, so this may be a sequencing read error. At the DNA level, this CDR3 is encoded by other sequences in the same sample as well. The chain couples TRDV1 to TRDJ1; tentatively, D is TRDD2 or TRDD3 (5 bases each). The J gene, left out of TCRdb, was set here by checking the DNA against germline. The CDR3 spans 17 residues. The germline gives CDR1 TSWWSYY, CDR2 QGS. The ends were cut back, 5 bases at V and 0 bases at J, with 19 bases in the middle. The CDR3 DNA follows: TGTGCTCTTGGGAACGGGGGTCGCCTTCGGCACACCGATAAACTCATCTTT. Its protein is CALGNGGRLRHTDKLIF.